This T cell receptor (beta chain) was recorded in a study of T cells in Graves' hyperthyroidism and ophthalmopathy (dated by TCRdb to between 2017 and 2020). Broadly, across the study: Peripheral blood samples were taken at initial diagnosis, before any treatment was given. To identify TCR V-J signatures that set the groups apart, the researchers used a discovery cohort of 100 patients, made up of 40 to 45 with Graves' ophthalmopathy and some 60 with stable Graves' hyperthyroidism. Whether ophthalmopathy could be predicted prospectively was tested in an independent validation cohort made up of about 20 hyperthyroidism patients plus 17 patients who later progressed to ophthalmopathy. The 95 to 100 discovery patients were randomly split 7:3 into training and test sets. The study also compared thyroid tissue and blood T-cell repertoires from over 5 Graves' hyperthyroidism patients. Following sampling, methimazole starting at 30 mg daily was given to hyperthyroidism patients, and high-dose intravenous methylprednisolone was given to ophthalmopathy patients. The paper describes TCR Vbeta CDR3 sequencing of 135 peripheral blood samples, made up of 43 ophthalmopathy patients, 70 to 80 hyperthyroidism patients and roughly 17 progressor patients.

In the ophthalmopathy patients, disease was moderately to severely active, with a Clinical Activity Score of 3 or more, a NOSPECS grade of 4 or more, and a duration of less than 3 months. Patients with uncontrolled infections, other autoimmune diseases, pregnancy or lactation were excluded. Diagnoses were based on clinical symptoms, serum thyroxine and TRAb, thyroid ultrasound and orbital computed tomography. PBMCs were separated from 10 ml of fresh peripheral blood using Ficoll-Paque density gradient centrifugation. Total RNA was extracted with Trizol reagent, and quality was checked on an Agilent 2100 Bioanalyzer. The CDR3 measures 15 amino acids from cysteine to phenylalanine. Here the CDR3 DNA is all that survives: 45 bases in frame from base 1. Reading the germline V gene gives CDR1 MNHNS and CDR2 SASEGT. The TCR beta CDR3 regions were amplified from RNA transcripts. For the first round of RT-PCR on the TCR CDR3, the HTBI primer set was used together with the Qiagen OneStep RT-PCR kit. Libraries were constructed in a second round of multiplex PCR, after which size selection and purification were performed. Libraries were sequenced paired-end with 100 bp reads on an Illumina HiSeq2000. The original methods were these. SOAPnuke was used to process the raw data, removing reads that contained adapters or uncalled bases, had a mean Phred below 15, or lacked an exact match to the constant primer or identifier. High-quality paired reads were merged using COPE v1.2.5, and each unique nucleotide sequence was defined as a clonotype. MiTCR v1.1 was used to align clonotypes to the IMGT TRBV, TRBD and TRBJ reference segments. The analysis was restricted to V-J combinations with a frequency above 0.0001, which together covered 99.2% of the repertoires. A TCS score was defined as the ratio of F50 (clonal expansion) to E x V (chaos), with BLOSUM62-based TCRdist applied between CDR3 peptides within each V-J. Welch's t-statistics and random forest reduced approximately 520 V-J features to 13, which were used in a naive Bayes classifier (R e1071). The similarity between thyroid and blood repertoires was quantified using the Morisita-Horn index. The raw public data were reprocessed by TCRdb itself: fastp quality trimming at Q25, MiXCR clonotype calling, in-frame beta chains only. Rows with a matching CDR3 protein are joined into one entry that keeps the most common DNA and genes. In this record, the V and J calls reflect TCRdb's handling and not the investigators' own analysis. This sample gives approximately 600,000 distinct CDR3 sequences in total; under 15% of them show up just once. The ten largest clones represent around 4% of the sample.

With respect to this clonotype: Its recognized antigen is unknown. Germline and junction disagree at one end, which may indicate a read error.

Overall results and qualifications from the work: Most expanded thyroid clonotypes (frequency above 0.001) were also found in blood, which suggests that blood repertoires may mirror thyroid immune responses. A 13 V-J signature model separated ophthalmopathy from stable hyperthyroidism, with roughly 88% sensitivity and roughly 81% specificity in cross-validation and 80%/75% in testing. Sample size was not statistically predetermined, and blinding of investigators to group allocation was not performed. In validation, the model predicted progression to ophthalmopathy with approximately 71% sensitivity and around 72% specificity, a median of 6.5 months before onset.

The sequenced sample was blood. The receptor comes from a woman in her forties with Graves' ophthalmopathy. The rearranged chain carries TRBV6-1 and TRBJ1-5, with 7 bases in between that match TRBD1. The CDR3 amino acid sequence is: CASSEGTDSNQPQHF. The DNA is as follows: TGTGCCAGCAGCGAAGGGACAGATAGCAATCAGCCCCAGCATTTT.